This T cell receptor (beta chain) derives from a study of PD-L1 blockade in urothelial cancer. About the research overall: Dosed intravenously at 1,200 mg every 3 weeks, atezolizumab was initiated by patients around 2014. The study recovered a median of 141,255 T cells per blood sample. From 0 to 3 prior chemotherapy regimens had been given to the patients.

V dropped 5 bases and J dropped 0 bases, with 11 bases sitting between them. CDR1 is MNHEY, CDR2 SMNVEV, per germline (reference sequence). This CDR3 spans 14 amino acids. Repertoires were generated with immunoSEQ multiplex PCR, while TCRdb's copy carries only in-frame clones and drops some. The table lists 55,000 to 80,000 clones, around 86% of them singletons. Time point denoted: pretreatment peripheral blood. V and J are TRBV27 and TRBJ2-7; the D gene is possibly TRBD1 (6 bases). Material: PBMCs, obtained around atezolizumab (anti-PD-L1) treatment. The sequence was collected from a man aged 65 to 85 with urothelial cancer. The CDR3 bases are TGTGCCAGCAGTAGCGACAGGCTCTCCTACGAGCAGTACTTC. This translates into CASSSDRLSYEQYF.